The entry below describes one TCR beta chain. Its antigen is unidentified. V was clipped by 4 bases and J by 3 bases; unmatched bases: 2. Germline V lookup: CDR1 MNHNY, CDR2 SVGAGI (reference sequence). There are 13 residues in the CDR3. The sample is drawn from a study of cytomegalovirus exposure and HLA in healthy donors. Sequencing was performed with immunoSEQ multiplex PCR; in TCRdb, only in-frame clones are kept and a portion is missing. This table has over 200,000 clones, 85% to 90% appearing once. Study-wide results and limits: According to a later analysis, TCR clusters from the first cohort tended to co-occur in the 120 or so validation repertoires. Confirmation in vitro established that three CMV-associated chains were specific for CMV antigens.

The TCR was taken from a woman in her late teens or twenties in good health and CMV-seronegative. Sequences were obtained from PBMCs. This rearrangement joins TRBV6-6 to TRBJ2-7, with 8 bases identical to TRBD2. The CDR3 spells CASSSGLDYEQYF. CDR3 coding DNA: TGTGCCAGCAGTTCGGGACTAGACTACGAGCAGTACTTC.